Listed below are T cell receptor beta chains from one sample, sequenced in a study of CXCR3-negative and CXCR3-positive naive CD8 T cells. TCRdb reprocessed the 5' RACE reads; each CDR3 protein has one entry and no DNA is given. The repertoire shows tens of thousands of distinct CDR3 sequences; the top ten hold roughly 19%. The sample consisted of memory CD8+ T cells from blood. The receptor set was obtained from a human donor in good health. Some clones in this sample may be carry-over from other donors' samples. CDR3s include the opening cysteine and the closing phenylalanine or tryptophan.

TRBV7-9	TRBJ1-4	CASSLRSGTAFEKLFF
TRBV7-2	TRBJ2-7	CASSFGGGYEQYF
TRBV6-2/TRBV6-3	TRBJ1-1	CASSPRSGPITEAFF
TRBV5-1	TRBJ1-2	CASSFGVVYGYTF
TRBV6-2/TRBV6-3	TRBJ2-3	CASSSIGLRQADTQYF
TRBV11-2	TRBJ2-1	CASSPVGGSEEQFF
TRBV29-1	TRBJ2-5	CSVSGAKGVGETQYF
TRBV6-2/TRBV6-3	TRBJ2-1	CASSRQALLNEQFF
TRBV3-1	TRBJ2-7	CASSQQGHEQYF
TRBV4-1	TRBJ2-1	CASSPRAGSPGYEQFF
TRBV28	TRBJ2-3	CASSFRGTTTDTQYF
TRBV4-3	TRBJ1-2	CASSQKGQATNYGYTF
TRBV19	TRBJ2-1	CASSIPRTVGNEQFF
TRBV29-1	TRBJ2-3	CSVDGGFTDTQYF
TRBV7-9	TRBJ2-5	CASSSSPWTSLETQYF
TRBV14	TRBJ2-1	CASSQELAGGYEQFF
TRBV18	TRBJ2-1	CASSNTGSYNEQFF
TRBV19	TRBJ2-1	CASRPTGEAYNEQFF
TRBV5-1	TRBJ2-7	CASSETGEQYF
TRBV7-3	TRBJ2-2	CASSLGTGELFF
TRBV27	TRBJ2-7	CASSSPFPPGSYEQYF
TRBV9	TRBJ1-3	CASRGQTDGNTIYF
TRBV29-1	TRBJ2-3	CSADRELDTQYF
TRBV29-1	TRBJ2-2	CSVGQDTGELFF
TRBV6-6	TRBJ2-7	CASHEGASSYEQYF
TRBV7-9	TRBJ2-7	CATGAQTYEQYF
TRBV7-9	TRBJ2-5	CASSLHSMETQYF
TRBV5-4	TRBJ2-1	CASSLQAGLYIDEQFF
TRBV29-1	TRBJ1-1	CSVEDLGLGDAFF
TRBV29-1	TRBJ2-1	CSVVGGGDRVDEQFF
TRBV2	TRBJ1-5	CASSDGTALNQPQHF
TRBV6-2/TRBV6-3	TRBJ2-3	CASSYPGGHTQYF
TRBV12-3/TRBV12-4	TRBJ2-5	CASSPELAETQYF
TRBV10-3	TRBJ2-4	CAISGPEAKNIQYF
TRBV20-1	TRBJ1-1	CSARALEGTEAFF
TRBV29-1	TRBJ2-2	CSVALDANTGELFF
TRBV2	TRBJ2-7	CASSAPDRGETYEQYF
TRBV6-2/TRBV6-3	TRBJ2-7	CASSYSAPESYEQYF
TRBV29-1	TRBJ2-1	CSVVRETTYNEQFF
TRBV27	TRBJ2-7	CASSLSGSHYEQYF
TRBV30	TRBJ2-7	CAWSVRRDGPYEQYF
TRBV5-1	TRBJ2-3	CASSYRTSNTQYF
TRBV29-1	TRBJ2-5	CSAKGGPFSETQYF
TRBV29-1	TRBJ2-3	CSGVGAGGLRTDTQYF